This entry is about one TCR beta chain. The antigen is undetermined. The data were obtained in a study of cytomegalovirus exposure and HLA in healthy donors. The overall study: The 666 first-cohort repertoires shared a platform with the 120 or so validation repertoires, as reported in a later analysis. Study observations and caveats: Most TCR sequences showed up rarely, but some public TCRs showed up in many donors. Investigators reported 164 TCR beta chains as tied to cytomegalovirus.

Donors were drawn from the roughly 110-subject validation cohort, separate from the approximately 670-subject first cohort. Trimming removed 0 bases at V and 11 bases at J, with 15 bases between. The CDR3 has 14 amino acids. The V gene's germline CDR1 is SGDLS and CDR2 YYNGEE. Method: immunoSEQ multiplex PCR; TCRdb's copy keeps in-frame clones and lacks some. The table has around 120,000 clones, about 88% seen once; the top ten hold nearly 4.5%. The J gene is TRBJ2-1, the V gene TRBV9, with unresolved D. Material: PBMCs. The source is a man between 18 and 35 years old in good health and CMV-seropositive. The CDR3 reads CASSVEGSPGKQFF. The CDR3 nucleotides read TGTGCCAGCAGCGTAGAAGGCTCCCCGGGTAAGCAGTTCTTC. Full variable domain (remainder filled in from reference TRBV9 and TRBJ2-1): DSGVTQTPKHLITATGQRVTLRCSPRSGDLSVYWYQQSLDQGLQFLIQYYNGEERAKGNILERFSAQQFPDLHSELNLSSLELGDSALYFCASSVEGSPGKQFFGPGTRLTVL.